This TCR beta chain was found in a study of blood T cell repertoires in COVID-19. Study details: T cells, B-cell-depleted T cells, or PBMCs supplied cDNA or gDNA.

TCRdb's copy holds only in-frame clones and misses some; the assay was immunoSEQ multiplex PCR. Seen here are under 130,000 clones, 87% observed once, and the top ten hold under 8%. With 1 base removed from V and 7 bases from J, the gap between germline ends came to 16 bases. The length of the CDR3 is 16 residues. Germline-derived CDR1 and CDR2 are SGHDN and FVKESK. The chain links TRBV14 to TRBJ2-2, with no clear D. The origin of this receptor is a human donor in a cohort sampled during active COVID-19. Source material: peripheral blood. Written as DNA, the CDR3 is TGTGCCAGCAGCCAAGTAAAGTTAGGAGTTCGCGGGGAGCTGTTTTTT. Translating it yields CASSQVKLGVRGELFF.